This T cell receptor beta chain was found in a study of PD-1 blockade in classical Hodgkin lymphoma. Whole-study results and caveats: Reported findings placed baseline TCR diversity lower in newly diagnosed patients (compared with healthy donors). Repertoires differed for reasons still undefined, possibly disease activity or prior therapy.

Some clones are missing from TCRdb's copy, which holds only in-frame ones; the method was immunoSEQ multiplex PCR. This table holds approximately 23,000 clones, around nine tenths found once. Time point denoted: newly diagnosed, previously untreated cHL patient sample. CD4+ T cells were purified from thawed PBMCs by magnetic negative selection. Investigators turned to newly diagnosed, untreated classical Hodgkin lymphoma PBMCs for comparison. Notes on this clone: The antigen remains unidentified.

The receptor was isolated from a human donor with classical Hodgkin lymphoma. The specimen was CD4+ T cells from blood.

The CDR3 here is CASRGSGNTIYF. The CDR3 DNA is TGTGCCAGCAGAGGCTCTGGAAACACCATATATTTT. J is TRBJ1-3 and V is TRBV6-5, with D uncertain. This CDR3 has 12 amino acids. The germline gives CDR1 MNHEY, CDR2 SVGAGI. The V and J ends lost 6 bases and 0 bases respectively, with 3 bases between them.